These 32 T cell receptor beta chains came from one sample sequenced in a study of blood T cell repertoires in COVID-19. Sequencing used immunoSEQ multiplex PCR; TCRdb keeps in-frame clones, though not all of them. The sample has some 200,000 clones, roughly 82% seen once. The material sequenced was PBMCs or T cells enriched from blood (not recorded which). The receptors here all came from a woman aged 60 to 75 with acute COVID-19.

This rearrangement joins TRBV4-2 to TRBJ2-3; 11 bases are a match to TRBD2. There are 16 residues in the CDR3. In germline, CDR1 is LGHNA, CDR2 YNFKEQ. J gave up 6 bases and V 2 bases, and 7 bases lay outside the gene matches. Here the CDR3 reads CASSQLAGGPPDTQYF. CDR3 DNA sequence: TGTGCCAGCAGCCAATTAGCGGGAGGGCCCCCCGATACGCAGTATTTT.

V is TRBV5-1 and J is TRBJ1-2; 7 nucleotides align to TRBD1. With V trimmed by 4 bases and J by 3 bases, 15 bases remained unmatched. Germline V gene lookup returns CDR1 SGHRS and CDR2 YFSETQ. The CDR3 consists of 17 residues. DNA for the CDR3: TGCGCCAGCAGCACGACAGGGACCTCACGTCCGTACTATGGCTACACCTTC. Amino acids: CASSTTGTSRPYYGYTF.

The V call is TRBV18, the J call TRBJ2-3; possible D gene TRBD2, 5 bases. CDR1 is KGHSH and CDR2 is LQKENI in the germline V gene. Between the trimmed V and J ends, which lost 3 bases and 3 bases, there was a span of 10 bases. The CDR3 is made up of 14 amino acids. CDR3 DNA: TGTGCCAGCTCACCGGTTAGGGAGACAGATACGCAGTATTTT. Translated, it gives CASSPVRETDTQYF. Complete variable domain (other parts from reference TRBV18 and TRBJ2-3): NAGVMQNPRHLVRRRGQEARLRCSPMKGHSHVYWYRQLPEEGLKFMVYLQKENIIDESGMPKERFSAEFPKEGPSILRIQQVVRGDSAAYFCASSPVRETDTQYFGPGTRLTVL.

V gene TRBV9 combines with J gene TRBJ1-1, with D unresolved. The CDR3 contains 13 residues. V dropped 0 bases and J dropped 1 base, with 4 bases sitting between them. Germline V gene data show CDR1 as SGDLS and CDR2 as YYNGEE. CDR3 region: CASSVEANTEAFF. The CDR3 region has the DNA TGTGCCAGCAGCGTAGAAGCGAACACTGAAGCTTTCTTT.

This sequence joins TRBV27 and TRBJ1-4; D is perhaps TRBD1 (6 bases). In germline, CDR1 is MNHEY, CDR2 SMNVEV (reference sequence). V lost 6 bases, J lost 8 bases, and 16 bases lay in between. CDR3 length: 14 residues. The CDR3 region has the DNA TGTGCCAGCAGCCAAAGGGGGTCGGCCGAAAAACTGTTTTTT. This translates into CASSQRGSAEKLFF.

The rearrangement joins TRBV18 to TRBJ1-1; 7 nucleotides line up with TRBD1. CDR1 and CDR2 from the germline V gene are KGHSH and LQKENI. This CDR3 region has 15 residues. Trimming at V came to 3 bases and at J to 0 bases, leaving 4 bases not matched to a gene. The CDR3 DNA reads TGTGCCAGCTCACCGGGACAGTTGCTGAACACTGAAGCTTTCTTT. It codes for CASSPGQLLNTEAFF.

The rearrangement links TRBV11-3 to TRBJ2-2, with D maybe TRBD1 (5 bases). Trimming cost V 0 bases and J 4 bases, with 15 bases left between them. Germline V gene lookup returns CDR1 SGHNT and CDR2 YENEEA. This CDR3 is 17 amino acids long. CDR3 sequence: CASSLDSVGPSTGELFF. The CDR3 nucleotides read TGTGCCAGCAGCTTAGATAGTGTGGGGCCTTCCACCGGGGAGCTGTTTTTT.

The chain has TRBV5-1 and TRBJ2-1, with D possibly TRBD2 on 5 matching bases. The V gene's germline CDR1 is SGHRS and CDR2 YFSETQ. This CDR3 has 17 amino acids. Trimming left V 1 base short and J 0 bases short, with 14 bases between. The CDR3 here is CASSLRGRGSSYNEQFF. The CDR3 region has the DNA TGCGCCAGCAGCTTGAGAGGACGGGGAAGCTCCTACAATGAGCAGTTCTTC. Together with reference TRBV5-1 and TRBJ2-1, the CDR3 gives the full variable domain: KAGVTQTPRYLIKTRGQQVTLSCSPISGHRSVSWYQQTPGQGLQFLFEYFSETQRNKGNFPGRFSGRQFSNSRSEMNVSTLELGDSALYLCASSLRGRGSSYNEQFFGPGTRLTVL.

V gene TRBV7-2 combines with J gene TRBJ2-3; D unresolved. Germline V CDR1 and CDR2: SGHTA, FQGNSA. The ends were cut back, 3 bases at V and 4 bases at J, with 11 bases in the middle. CDR3 length: 14 residues. CDR3 DNA: TGTGCCAGCAGCTTGCTAGTTGCCCCAGATACGCAGTATTTT. Encoded protein: CASSLLVAPDTQYF. Full variable domain (missing parts from reference TRBV7-2 and TRBJ2-3): GAGVSQSPSNKVTEKGKDVELRCDPISGHTALYWYRQSLGQGLEFLIYFQGNSAPDKSGLPSDRFSAERTGGSVSTLTIQRTQQEDSAVYLCASSLLVAPDTQYFGPGTRLTVL.

This sequence joins TRBV21-1 and TRBJ2-5; the table names TRBD2, a call not compared with the DNA. TRBV21-1 is tagged as a pseudogene. The CDR3 sequence is 12 residues long. The CDR3 nucleotides read TGTGCCGCCCGGCGGGGGAAGGAGACCCAGTACTTC. Protein product: CAARRGKETQYF.

The chain is built from TRBV10-3 and TRBJ1-2, with D tentatively TRBD1 (6 bases). V lost 4 bases and J 6 bases, leaving 9 bases between the germline ends. The CDR3 consists of 12 residues. Germline values: CDR1 ENHRY, CDR2 SYGVKD. The CDR3 nucleotides are TGTGCCATCAGTGTCGCAGGGGATGGCTACACCTTC. Amino acid sequence: CAISVAGDGYTF.

This clone showed up just a few times. This rearrangement joins TRBV4-1 to TRBJ2-4; 8 bases are shared with TRBD1. The CDR3 has 15 residues. CDR1 is MGHRA and CDR2 is YSYEKL in the germline V gene. V lost 4 bases, J lost 5 bases, and 7 bases stayed unmatched. CDR3: CASSRQDREENIQYF. The CDR3 DNA sequence: TGCGCCAGCAGCCGGCAGGACAGGGAGGAAAACATTCAGTACTTC.

This clone appeared a single time. The chain uses TRBV19 and TRBJ2-6, with a tentative D call TRBD1 (6 bases). This CDR3 region has 17 residues. Germline-derived CDR1 and CDR2 are LNHDA and SQIVND (reference sequence). V lost 5 bases to trimming and J lost 2 bases, with 16 bases between them. Written as DNA, the CDR3 is TGTGCCAGTAGTCCCGAACAGGGTTCGGCTGGGGCCAACGTCCTGACTTTC. Protein product: CASSPEQGSAGANVLTF. The entire variable domain, with the rest obtained from reference TRBV19 and TRBJ2-6, is as follows: DGGITQSPKYLFRKEGQNVTLSCEQNLNHDAMYWYRQDPGQGLRLIYYSQIVNDFQKGDIAEGYSVSREKKESFPLTVTSAQKNPTAFYLCASSPEQGSAGANVLTFGAGSRLTVL.

The chain combines TRBV4-3 with TRBJ2-6; no firm D call. Germline values: CDR1 LGHNA, CDR2 YSLEER. The length of the CDR3 is 16 residues. Deletions cut 0 bases from V and 2 bases from J, with 8 bases between. The CDR3 nucleotides are TGCGCCAGCAGCCAAGATAGATTACCTGGGGCCAACGTCCTGACTTTC. Translation gives CASSQDRLPGANVLTF.

The chain uses TRBV10-1 and TRBJ1-2; D call uncertain. Germline V lookup: CDR1 WNHNN, CDR2 SYGVQD (reference sequence). V was shortened by 6 bases and J by 1 base, with 9 bases between the two germline ends. The CDR3 runs 13 residues. CDR3 in DNA: TGCGCCAGCAGCCCCGAGATTAACTATGGCTACACCTTC. Its protein product is CASSPEINYGYTF.

Points on this clone: As the CDR3 is not closed by the conserved phenylalanine or tryptophan, this likely results from a read error. The DNA is left out, because the CDR3 cannot be placed on it with certainty; the CDR3 is given as TCRdb lists it. The CDR3 sequence: CASSVGGEAAPD. This chain connects TRBV9 to TRBJ2-7; the DNA was not compared with TRBD2, the D call given in the table. Both ends counted, the CDR3 spans 12 residues. Germline V gene data show CDR1 as SGDLS and CDR2 as YYNGEE.

The chain is built from TRBV4-3 and TRBJ2-3; the D gene is possibly TRBD2 (6 bases). This CDR3 is 17 amino acids long. Germline CDR1 LGHNA, CDR2 YSLEER. V shed 0 bases and J shed 4 bases, with 17 bases lying between them. This chain's CDR3 is CASSQDETGRFPDTQYF. The DNA of the CDR3 is TGCGCCAGCAGCCAAGACGAAACTGGGAGGTTCCCAGATACGCAGTATTTT.

The V gene is TRBV9, the J gene TRBJ2-1; the match to TRBD2 covers 10 bases. CDR3 size: 15 residues. V lost 2 bases, J lost 10 bases, and 9 bases stayed unmatched. Germline-derived CDR1 and CDR2 are SGDLS and YYNGEE. The CDR3 DNA reads as TGTGCCAGCAGCGTGAGTAGCGGGAGGCCCCGCGAGCAGTTCTTC. Translating gives CASSVSSGRPREQFF.

The chain carries TRBV5-1 and TRBJ2-3; 9 bases match TRBD2. Germline lookup yields CDR1 SGHRS and CDR2 YFSETQ. The trim removed 2 bases at V and 2 bases at J, leaving 9 bases unmatched. The CDR3 has 17 residues. For the CDR3, the DNA is TGCGCCAGCAGCTTACGACTAGCGGTCCGAGACACAGATACGCAGTATTTT. Residues: CASSLRLAVRDTDTQYF.

The chain links TRBV10-3 to TRBJ1-3; no firm D call. CDR1 is ENHRY and CDR2 is SYGVKD in the germline V gene. This CDR3 is built from 16 residues. V gave up 2 bases and J gave up 7 bases, with 18 bases separating them. The CDR3 loop reads CAISEAIKKGGNTIYF. For the CDR3, the DNA is TGTGCCATCAGTGAGGCCATAAAGAAAGGCGGGAACACCATATATTTT.

In this sample, this clone turned up once. The chain joins TRBV12-5 to TRBJ1-2, with unresolved D. Trimming removed 6 bases from V and 7 bases from J, with 12 bases in between. The CDR3 is 12 amino acids. Germline V lookup: CDR1 LGHNT, CDR2 FRNRAP. Here the CDR3 reads CASGPGLTGYTF. The CDR3 nucleotides read TGTGCTAGTGGGCCAGGTCTGACTGGCTACACCTTC.

The CDR3 DNA is TGTGCCATCAGTGAAGGTACCCCCAGGGGGACCGGGGAGCTGTTTTTT. This gives the protein CAISEGTPRGTGELFF. The rearrangement joins TRBV10-3 to TRBJ2-2; 7 bases are a match to TRBD1. The J segment lost 5 bases and the V segment lost 3 bases, leaving 9 bases of the junction unmatched. CDR3 size: 16 residues. Germline V gene lookup returns CDR1 ENHRY and CDR2 SYGVKD.

This clone appeared once. V usage is TRBV7-8 and J usage is TRBJ2-1; 14 positions match TRBD2. With 5 bases clipped from V and 10 bases from J, the junction kept 10 bases outside the gene matches. The CDR3 loop spans 16 amino acids. The germline V gene has CDR1 SGHVS and CDR2 FQNEAQ. In DNA form, the CDR3 reads TGTGCCAGCAGCCCCCACGGACTAGCGGGAGGTGGCGAGCAGTTCTTC. Translated: CASSPHGLAGGGEQFF.

The chain has TRBV7-2 and TRBJ2-7, with D perhaps TRBD2 (7 bases). The length of the CDR3 is 15 residues. The germline CDR1 and CDR2 sequences are SGHTA and FQGNSA. Deletions cut 1 base from V and 0 bases from J, with 10 bases between. Here the CDR3 reads CASSLEGGSSYEQYF. CDR3 nucleotide sequence: TGTGCCAGCAGCTTAGAGGGGGGGAGCTCCTACGAGCAGTACTTC.

V and J are TRBV18 and TRBJ1-1, with a weak D call TRBD1 (5 bases). The length of the CDR3 is 15 residues. The V gene lost 3 bases and the J gene lost 1 base, with 12 bases spanning the gap. Germline values: CDR1 KGHSH, CDR2 LQKENI. Written as DNA, the CDR3 is TGTGCCAGCTCACCGGGTAAAACAGGGAACACTGAAGCTTTCTTT. This sequence encodes CASSPGKTGNTEAFF.

The chain couples TRBV5-5 to TRBJ1-5; 7 bases line up with TRBD1. Germline CDR1 reads SGHKS; CDR2 reads YYEKEE (reference sequence). The CDR3 spans 15 residues. Trimming took 4 bases from V and 3 from J; bases not matched to a gene: 7. Here the CDR3 DNA reads TGTGCCAGCAGCAATACTGGGACAGTCAATCAGCCCCAGCATTTT. Its protein product is CASSNTGTVNQPQHF.

This chain connects TRBV5-4 to TRBJ2-1, with 8 bases that match TRBD1. From germline, CDR1 is SGHNT and CDR2 YYREEE (reference sequence). This CDR3 comprises 15 residues. V shed 0 bases, J shed 8 bases, and the junction held 7 bases outside the gene matches. As DNA, the CDR3 is TGTGCCAGCAGCTTGGTAGGACAGGGAGTAGATGAGCAGTTCTTC. This codes for CASSLVGQGVDEQFF.

The chain recombines TRBV10-3 with TRBJ1-1; tentative D call: TRBD1 (5 bases). Germline V gene lookup returns CDR1 ENHRY and CDR2 SYGVKD. Trimming stripped 0 bases from V and 1 base from J, with 18 bases between. The CDR3 length is 18 residues. CDR3 sequence: CAISESTETPGGNTEAFF. The CDR3 bases are TGTGCCATCAGTGAGTCGACGGAGACTCCGGGGGGGAACACTGAAGCTTTCTTT.

This rearrangement joins TRBV5-1 to TRBJ2-3; 8 bases map to TRBD1. V lost 0 bases, J lost 3 bases, and 6 bases stayed unmatched. The germline gives CDR1 SGHRS, CDR2 YFSETQ. The CDR3 sequence is 16 residues long. The CDR3 sequence: CASSLAGGSGTDTQYF. In nucleotides, the CDR3 is TGCGCCAGCAGCTTGGCAGGGGGCAGTGGGACAGATACGCAGTATTTT.

V gene TRBV14 combines with J gene TRBJ2-1, with 8 nucleotides matching TRBD2. Losses at the gene ends were 1 base for V and 4 bases for J; bases not matched to a gene: 6. CDR3 length: 16 amino acids. The germline V gene encodes CDR1 SGHDN and CDR2 FVKESK. The CDR3 DNA reads as TGTGCCAGCAGCCAAGTTGGCGGGAGGATGTACAATGAGCAGTTCTTC. Protein product: CASSQVGGRMYNEQFF.

This clone was counted between two and nine times. The CDR3: CASSGTSGRRDTQYF. For the CDR3, the DNA is TGCGCCAGCAGCGGGACTAGCGGGCGAAGAGATACGCAGTATTTT. This sequence joins TRBV10-2 and TRBJ2-3, with 12 bases matching TRBD2. Unmatched junction bases numbered 6, after V lost 6 bases and J lost 5 bases. CDR1 is WSHSY, CDR2 SAAADI, per germline. The CDR3 sequence is 15 residues long.

The rearrangement joins TRBV2 to TRBJ2-7; D uncertain. The CDR3 is 12 residues long. The germline gives CDR1 SNHLY, CDR2 FYNNEI. V lost 8 bases and J lost 3, with 11 bases in between. CDR3 residues: CASGHDDYEQYV. The CDR3 coding sequence is TGTGCCAGCGGGCACGACGACTACGAGCAGTACGTC.